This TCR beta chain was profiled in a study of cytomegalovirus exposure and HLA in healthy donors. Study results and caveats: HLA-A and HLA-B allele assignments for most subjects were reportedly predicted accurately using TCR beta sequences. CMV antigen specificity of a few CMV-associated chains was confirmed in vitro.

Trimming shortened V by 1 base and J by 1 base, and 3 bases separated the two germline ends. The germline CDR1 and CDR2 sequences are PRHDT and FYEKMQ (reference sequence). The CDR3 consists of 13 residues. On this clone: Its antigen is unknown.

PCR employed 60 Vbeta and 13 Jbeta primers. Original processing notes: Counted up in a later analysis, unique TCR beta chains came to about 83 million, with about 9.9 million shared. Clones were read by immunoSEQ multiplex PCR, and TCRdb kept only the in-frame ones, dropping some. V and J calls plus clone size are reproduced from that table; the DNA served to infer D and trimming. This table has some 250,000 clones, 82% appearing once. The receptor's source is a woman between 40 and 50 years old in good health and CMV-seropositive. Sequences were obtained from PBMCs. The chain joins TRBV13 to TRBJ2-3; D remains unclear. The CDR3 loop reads CASSLAGTDTQYF. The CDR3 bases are TGTGCCAGCAGCTTAGCGGGCACAGATACGCAGTATTTT.